Listed below are T cell receptor beta chains from one sample, sequenced in a study of breast tumors, draining lymph nodes, adjacent tissues. TCRdb reprocessed the multiplex PCR reads via MiXCR and lists one record per CDR3 protein. The data show fewer than 30,000 distinct CDR3 sequences, around 68% seen once. Sequenced input: tumor-adjacent breast tissue. The receptors were gathered from a female donor with breast cancer. Some clones in this sample may be carry-over from other donors' samples. Both conserved end residues are part of each CDR3. Fields, in order: D gene, V gene, clone size, J gene, CDR3 length, CDR3 protein, CDR3 DNA. The D gene is left open where the match is weak. Size values are once, few and many counts, or a class for expanded clones, and some rows have none.

D gene: .; V gene: TRBV30; clone size: .; J gene: TRBJ2-7; CDR3 length: 8; CDR3 protein: CAVDEQYF; CDR3 DNA: TGTGCCGTGGACGAGCAGTACTTC
D gene: TRBD2; V gene: TRBV4-1; clone size: .; J gene: TRBJ2-7; CDR3 length: 15; CDR3 protein: CASSQGSGSFYEQYF; CDR3 DNA: TGCGCCAGCAGCCAAGGTAGCGGGAGCTTCTACGAGCAGTACTTC
D gene: TRBD1; V gene: TRBV6-1; clone size: .; J gene: TRBJ2-7; CDR3 length: 13; CDR3 protein: CASSTGASYEQYF; CDR3 DNA: TGTGCCAGCAGTACAGGGGCCTCCTACGAGCAGTACTTC
D gene: .; V gene: TRBV15; clone size: .; J gene: TRBJ1-4; CDR3 length: 15; CDR3 protein: CATSRGSGSREKLFF; CDR3 DNA: TGTGCCACCAGCAGAGGTTCAGGGTCACGAGAAAAACTGTTTTTT
D gene: .; V gene: TRBV25-1; clone size: .; J gene: TRBJ2-1; CDR3 length: 15; CDR3 protein: CASSGTPENYNEQFF; CDR3 DNA: TGTGCCAGCAGTGGCACCCCTGAAAACTACAATGAGCAGTTCTTC
D gene: TRBD2; V gene: TRBV7-9; clone size: once; J gene: TRBJ2-1; CDR3 length: 16; CDR3 protein: CASSILTSGSTFEQFF; CDR3 DNA: TGTGCCAGCAGCATCCTGACTAGCGGGAGTACTTTTGAGCAGTTCTTC
D gene: .; V gene: TRBV19; clone size: few; J gene: TRBJ1-1; CDR3 length: 15; CDR3 protein: CASSIAEGGWTEAFF; CDR3 DNA: TGTGCCAGTAGTATAGCAGAGGGGGGTTGGACTGAAGCTTTCTTT
D gene: .; V gene: TRBV6-5; clone size: .; J gene: TRBJ1-5; CDR3 length: 14; CDR3 protein: CASRQGYPGQPQHF; CDR3 DNA: TGTGCCAGCAGGCAGGGGTATCCAGGTCAGCCCCAGCATTTT
D gene: .; V gene: TRBV6-5; clone size: .; J gene: TRBJ2-3; CDR3 length: 16; CDR3 protein: CASSYGAGGSTDTQYF; CDR3 DNA: TGTGCCAGCAGTTACGGGGCAGGGGGGAGCACAGATACGCAGTATTTT
D gene: .; V gene: TRBV6-6; clone size: medium-sized; J gene: TRBJ1-6; CDR3 length: 15; CDR3 protein: CASSYTRDTNSPLHF; CDR3 DNA: TGTGCCAGCAGTTACACCCGGGACACTAATTCACCCCTCCACTTT
D gene: .; V gene: TRBV18; clone size: once; J gene: TRBJ2-7; CDR3 length: 12; CDR3 protein: CASTSLSGEQYF; CDR3 DNA: TGTGCCAGCACGAGCCTCAGCGGAGAGCAGTACTTC
D gene: TRBD1; V gene: TRBV2; clone size: .; J gene: TRBJ1-5; CDR3 length: 17; CDR3 protein: CASRGTASMDSNQPQRF; CDR3 DNA: TGTGCCAGCAGAGGGACAGCCTCTATGGATAGCAATCAGCCCCAGCGTTTT
D gene: .; V gene: TRBV14; clone size: .; J gene: TRBJ2-5; CDR3 length: 16; CDR3 protein: CASSQEKSFAQETQYF; CDR3 DNA: TGTGCCAGCAGCCAAGAGAAGAGCTTCGCTCAAGAGACCCAGTACTTC
D gene: TRBD1; V gene: TRBV9; clone size: .; J gene: TRBJ2-5; CDR3 length: 15; CDR3 protein: CASSVIQGARETQYF; CDR3 DNA: TGTGCCAGCAGCGTTATACAGGGGGCGCGAGAGACCCAGTACTTC
D gene: TRBD2; V gene: TRBV5-6; clone size: .; J gene: TRBJ2-7; CDR3 length: 14; CDR3 protein: CASSAGLASYEQYF; CDR3 DNA: TGTGCCAGCAGCGCGGGACTAGCCTCATACGAGCAGTACTTC
D gene: .; V gene: TRBV4-1; clone size: .; J gene: TRBJ2-3; CDR3 length: 15; CDR3 protein: CASSPREYSTDTQYF; CDR3 DNA: TGCGCCAGCAGCCCGCGGGAATATAGCACAGATACGCAGTATTTT
D gene: .; V gene: TRBV27; clone size: .; J gene: TRBJ2-7; CDR3 length: 14; CDR3 protein: CASSYNVPSYEQYF; CDR3 DNA: TGTGCCAGCAGTTATAATGTCCCCTCCTACGAGCAGTACTTC
D gene: .; V gene: TRBV5-1; clone size: .; J gene: TRBJ2-5; CDR3 length: 14; CDR3 protein: CASSSGRIQETQYF; CDR3 DNA: TGCGCCAGCAGCTCCGGGAGAATACAAGAGACCCAGTACTTC
D gene: TRBD1; V gene: TRBV6-1; clone size: .; J gene: TRBJ2-5; CDR3 length: 14; CDR3 protein: CASRDRGLEETQYF; CDR3 DNA: TGTGCCAGCAGAGACAGGGGGCTTGAAGAGACCCAGTACTTC
D gene: .; V gene: TRBV6-6; clone size: .; J gene: TRBJ2-7; CDR3 length: 15; CDR3 protein: CASSYGWAGPYERYF; CDR3 DNA: TGTGCCAGCAGCTACGGCTGGGCGGGACCCTACGAGCGGTACTTC
D gene: .; V gene: TRBV11-2; clone size: many; J gene: TRBJ2-5; CDR3 length: 14; CDR3 protein: CASSRDWGQETQYF; CDR3 DNA: TGTGCCAGCAGCCGGGACTGGGGGCAAGAGACCCAGTACTTC
D gene: .; V gene: TRBV7-2; clone size: once; J gene: TRBJ2-5; CDR3 length: 14; CDR3 protein: CASSLGWVQETQYF; CDR3 DNA: TGTGCCAGCAGCTTAGGGTGGGTTCAAGAGACCCAGTACTTC
D gene: .; V gene: TRBV28; clone size: .; J gene: TRBJ2-1; CDR3 length: 13; CDR3 protein: CASGKLGQHEQFF; CDR3 DNA: TGTGCCAGCGGCAAATTGGGGCAGCATGAGCAGTTCTTC